A single sample gave rise to the 19 T cell receptor beta chains below, sequenced in a study of blood T cells in healthy people across ages. A second PCR, run for about 7 to 12 cycles, used a sample-barcoded 5' primer plus a J-beta primer mix. In TCRdb, the 5' RACE reads were re-called with MiXCR into one record per CDR3 protein. Of 540,000 or so distinct CDR3 sequences listed, less than 25% are singletons. These data also featured in a second study, about T cells of mothers and their children.

What was sequenced was blood. The receptors shown here come from a boy between 5 and 17 years old in good health.

This clonotype was picked up a small number of times. The chain recombines TRBV7-2 with TRBJ2-1; 11 bases line up with TRBD2. Germline V gives CDR1 SGHTA, CDR2 FQGNSA. V was clipped by 0 bases and J by 7 bases; unmatched bases: 5. This CDR3 contains 16 residues. The CDR3 coding sequence is TGTGCCAGCAGCTTAGCGGGGGGGACTAGCGGAAATGAGCAGTTCTTC. It yields the protein CASSLAGGTSGNEQFF.

The genes are TRBV7-2 and TRBJ2-3; 9 nucleotides agree with TRBD2. The germline gives CDR1 SGHTA, CDR2 FQGNSA. The ends lost 7 bases at V and 6 bases at J; junction bases unmatched: 11. CDR3 length: 15 residues. In DNA form, the CDR3 reads TGTGCCAGCACCCACACTAGCGGGTGGGGCGATACGCAGTATTTT. Encoded protein: CASTHTSGWGDTQYF.

This sequence joins TRBV5-1 and TRBJ1-1; possible D gene TRBD1, 5 bases. The germline CDR1 and CDR2 sequences are SGHRS and YFSETQ. The CDR3 sequence is 15 residues long. The ends were cut back, 5 bases at V and 1 base at J, with 15 bases in the middle. The CDR3 bases are TGCGCCAGCAGTCCTGGCGGGGCTCGGAACACTGAAGCTTTCTTT. Translating gives CASSPGGARNTEAFF.

This clonotype was counted a few times. This sequence joins TRBV5-1 and TRBJ2-5, with 8 nucleotides matching TRBD1. The V segment lost 5 bases and the J segment 2 bases; nucleotides outside the gene matches: 5. The CDR3 runs to 14 residues. The V gene's germline CDR1 is SGHRS and CDR2 YFSETQ. This CDR3 is CASRTGALQETQYF. The CDR3 DNA sequence: TGCGCCAGCAGGACAGGGGCCCTACAAGAGACCCAGTACTTC.

This clonotype was counted a few times. The V call is TRBV3-1, the J call TRBJ2-2, with 7 positions matching TRBD2. This CDR3 comprises 14 residues. Germline V gene sequence: CDR1 LGHDT, CDR2 YNNKEL (reference sequence). The V gene end was trimmed by 6 bases and the J gene end by 5 bases; junction bases not matched to a gene: 6. The CDR3 DNA reads TGTGCCAGCAGGTGGACTAGTTTTACCGGGGAGCTGTTTTTT. Its protein is CASRWTSFTGELFF.

This clonotype was counted only a few times. The chain combines TRBV20-1 with TRBJ1-2, with 9 bases aligning to TRBD1. Trimming cost V 8 bases and J 7 bases; bases outside gene matches: 8. Germline V gene data show CDR1 as DFQATT and CDR2 as SNEGSKA (reference sequence). The CDR3 runs 12 residues. The CDR3 sequence is CSTRTGVVGYTF. The DNA of the CDR3 is TGCAGTACCAGGACAGGGGTGGTTGGCTACACCTTC.

In its sample, this clonotype was seen a few times. This chain connects TRBV27 to TRBJ1-2; a weak D match, TRBD1 (5 bases). Trimming took off 6 bases at V and 4 bases at J, with 15 bases between the two ends. Germline assignment: CDR1 MNHEY and CDR2 SMNVEV (reference sequence). The CDR3 contains 14 residues. CDR3 residues: CASSSGTQLYGYTF. CDR3 in DNA: TGTGCCAGCAGCTCCGGGACTCAACTCTATGGCTACACCTTC.

A few counts support this clonotype. Its ends do not fully match the called genes, so a read error is possible. The chain combines TRBV20-1 with TRBJ1-2; 9 bases are a match to TRBD1. The CDR3 runs 15 residues. Germline CDR1 reads DFQATT; CDR2 reads SNEGSKA (reference sequence). Here the CDR3 DNA reads TGCAGTGCTCCCTCTGGGACAGGGAATCGCTATGGCTACATCTTC. It translates to CSAPSGTGNRYGYIF.

The sample holds one count of this clonotype. The chain combines TRBV7-8 with TRBJ2-7, with D possibly matching TRBD1 (6 bases). V was clipped by 0 bases and J by 7 bases, with 13 bases between them. Germline assignment: CDR1 SGHVS and CDR2 FQNEAQ. The CDR3 is 14 amino acids. The CDR3 loop is CASSLAGTIREQYF. CDR3 in DNA: TGTGCCAGCAGCTTAGCTGGGACAATCCGGGAGCAGTACTTC.

In its sample, this clonotype was seen a few times. The chain combines TRBV7-9 with TRBJ1-4; D is ambiguous. The CDR3 is made up of 15 amino acids. V dropped 5 bases and J dropped 4 bases, with 14 bases sitting between them. Germline CDR1 SEHNR, CDR2 FQNEAQ (reference sequence). CDR3: CASSPLSWVNEKLFF. In nucleotides, the CDR3 is TGTGCCAGCAGCCCGTTGAGTTGGGTTAATGAAAAACTGTTTTTT.

This clonotype occurred a few times. The V gene is TRBV14, the J gene TRBJ2-1, with TRBD2 identical over 12 bases. The V segment lost 4 bases and the J segment 8 bases; nucleotides outside the gene matches: 6. This CDR3 is built from 15 residues. Germline V CDR1 and CDR2: SGHDN, FVKESK. The CDR3 loop is CASSPTSGGLDEQFF. The CDR3 DNA reads as TGTGCCAGCAGCCCGACTAGCGGGGGTTTGGATGAGCAGTTCTTC.

This clonotype appeared a few times. The chain uses TRBV27 and TRBJ1-4, with TRBD1 matching over 8 bases. The germline gives CDR1 MNHEY, CDR2 SMNVEV (reference sequence). V gave up 8 bases and J gave up 7 bases; unmatched junction bases: 12. CDR3 length: 15 residues. Here the CDR3 DNA reads TGTGCCAGCCGATCATCCGGGACAGGTGTTGAAAAACTGTTTTTT. It codes for CASRSSGTGVEKLFF.

This clonotype has a handful of counts. V usage is TRBV12-5 and J usage is TRBJ2-1, with a weak D call TRBD1 (5 bases). This CDR3 spans 12 amino acids. The germline V gene encodes CDR1 LGHNT and CDR2 FRNRAP. V lost 7 bases and J lost 8, with 12 bases in between. CDR3 bases: TGTGCTAGTGCCCAAAGGGGCTATGAGCAGTTCTTC. It is translated as CASAQRGYEQFF.

The rearrangement joins TRBV7-9 to TRBJ1-4; D call uncertain. Trimming removed 0 bases from V and 6 bases from J, with 14 bases in between. The CDR3 totals 16 residues. Germline loops: CDR1 SEHNR, CDR2 FQNEAQ (reference sequence). The CDR3 protein is CASSLARSDRDEKLFF. CDR3 nucleotide sequence: TGTGCCAGCAGCTTAGCGAGATCGGATCGGGATGAAAAACTGTTTTTT.

This clonotype was observed once. An end of the junction differs from the germline gene, which may be a read error. CDR3 sequence (DNA): TGCAGCGTTGATAGTAGGGGGGACTCCTACCATGAGCAGTTCTTC. Translating gives CSVDSRGDSYHEQFF. This chain connects TRBV29-1 to TRBJ2-1; the D gene could be TRBD1 or TRBD2 (6 bases each). The CDR3 length is 15 residues. Germline V CDR1 and CDR2: SQVTM, ANQGSEA.

The chain couples TRBV20-1 to TRBJ2-5; possibly TRBD1 for D (7 bases). Germline CDR1 is DFQATT and CDR2 is SNEGSKA (reference sequence). The germline V and J ends were trimmed by 3 bases and 2 bases, with 16 bases remaining between them. This CDR3 comprises 15 residues. The CDR3 DNA reads as TGCAGTGCTAGGGCGGGGACAGCGATACAAGAGACCCAGTACTTC. This gives the protein CSARAGTAIQETQYF.

This clonotype was found a few times. A much larger clone differs by one base, so this may be a read error. V is TRBV3-1 and J is TRBJ2-1; 10 nucleotides match TRBD1. Germline V gives CDR1 LGHDT, CDR2 YNNKEL (reference sequence). This CDR3 has 16 amino acids. Unmatched junction bases numbered 11, after V lost 5 bases and J lost 7 bases. CDR3 sequence reads: CASSYQTGGWRNEQFF. CDR3 DNA: TGTGCCAGCAGCTACCAGACAGGGGGCTGGCGGAATGAGCAGTTCTTC.

This chain joins TRBV7-2 and TRBJ2-3, with a possible D match to TRBD1 (6 bases). CDR3 length equals 15 residues. Germline CDR1 SGHTA, CDR2 FQGNSA. The V end lost 4 bases, the J end lost 0 bases, and 11 bases lay between the germline ends. Here the CDR3 reads CASSWGRTSTDTQYF. The DNA for the CDR3 is TGTGCCAGCAGCTGGGGGCGTACCAGCACAGATACGCAGTATTTT.

This clonotype was seen only a few times. The chain links TRBV7-8 to TRBJ2-6; the D gene could be TRBD1 or TRBD2 (7 bases each). Germline CDR1 SGHVS, CDR2 FQNEAQ. Trimming left V 5 bases short and J 0 bases short, with 20 bases between. This CDR3 region has 19 residues. CDR3: CASSPGGGAVYSGANVLTF. CDR3 nucleotides: TGTGCCAGCAGCCCAGGGGGAGGGGCCGTTTACTCTGGGGCCAACGTCCTGACTTTC.